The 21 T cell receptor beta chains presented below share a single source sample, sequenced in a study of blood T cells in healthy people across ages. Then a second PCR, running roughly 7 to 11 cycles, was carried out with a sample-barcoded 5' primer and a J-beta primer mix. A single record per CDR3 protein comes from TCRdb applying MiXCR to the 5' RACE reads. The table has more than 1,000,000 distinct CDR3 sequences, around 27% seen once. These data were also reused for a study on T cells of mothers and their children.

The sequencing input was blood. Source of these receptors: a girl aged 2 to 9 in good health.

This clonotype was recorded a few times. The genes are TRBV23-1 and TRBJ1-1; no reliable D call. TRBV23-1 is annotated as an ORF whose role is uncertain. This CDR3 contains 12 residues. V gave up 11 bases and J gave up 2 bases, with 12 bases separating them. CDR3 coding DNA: TGCGCCGGCATATGGGTTAACACTGAAGCTTTCTTT. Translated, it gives CAGIWVNTEAFF.

The DNA of the CDR3 is TGTGCCAGCAGACCAGGGGCGGGTGAAAAACTGTTTTTT. Translated: CASRPGAGEKLFF. The chain is built from TRBV12-3 or TRBV12-4 and TRBJ1-4; D might be TRBD1 (6 bases). V was clipped by 6 bases and J by 7 bases, with 12 bases between them. The CDR3 is made up of 13 amino acids.

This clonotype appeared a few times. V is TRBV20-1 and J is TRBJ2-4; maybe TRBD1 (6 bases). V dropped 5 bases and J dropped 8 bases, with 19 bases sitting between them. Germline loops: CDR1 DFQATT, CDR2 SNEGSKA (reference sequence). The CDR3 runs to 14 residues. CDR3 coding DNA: TGCAGTGCTTCAGGGGCCCCTAGGTTGGACATTCAGTACTTC. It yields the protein CSASGAPRLDIQYF.

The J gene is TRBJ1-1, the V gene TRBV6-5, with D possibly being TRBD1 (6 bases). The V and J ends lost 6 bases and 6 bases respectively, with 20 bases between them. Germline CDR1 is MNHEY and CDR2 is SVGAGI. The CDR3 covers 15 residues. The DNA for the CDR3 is TGTGCCAGCAGAGAAAGGTACATGGGGGCGCCTGAAGCTTTCTTT. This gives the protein CASRERYMGAPEAFF.

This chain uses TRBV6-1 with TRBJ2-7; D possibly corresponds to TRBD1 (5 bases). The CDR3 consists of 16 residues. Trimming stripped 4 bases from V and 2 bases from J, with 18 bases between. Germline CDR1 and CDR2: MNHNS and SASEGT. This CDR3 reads CASSVFSTAAPYEQYF. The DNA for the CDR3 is TGTGCCAGCAGTGTCTTCTCGACAGCAGCTCCCTACGAGCAGTACTTC.

The chain's CDR3 is CSARLLEPYEGVQYF. The DNA of the CDR3 is TGCAGTGCTAGATTATTGGAGCCATACGAAGGAGTTCAGTACTTC. The V call is TRBV20-1, the J call TRBJ2-4, with D uncertain. The V and J ends lost 2 bases and 11 bases respectively, with 22 bases between them. This CDR3 comprises 15 residues. Germline V lookup: CDR1 DFQATT, CDR2 SNEGSKA (reference sequence).

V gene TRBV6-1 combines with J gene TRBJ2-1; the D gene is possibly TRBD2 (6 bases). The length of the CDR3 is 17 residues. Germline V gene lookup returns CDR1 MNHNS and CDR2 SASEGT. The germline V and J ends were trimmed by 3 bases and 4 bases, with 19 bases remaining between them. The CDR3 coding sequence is TGTGCCAGCAGTGAGACGGAGATAGCGGACACATACAATGAGCAGTTCTTC. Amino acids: CASSETEIADTYNEQFF.

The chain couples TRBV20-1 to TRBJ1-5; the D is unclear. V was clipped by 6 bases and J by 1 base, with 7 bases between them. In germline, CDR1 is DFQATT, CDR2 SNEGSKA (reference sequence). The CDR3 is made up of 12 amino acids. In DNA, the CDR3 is TGCAGTGCCCAAGGAAGCAATCAGCCCCAGCATTTT. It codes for CSAQGSNQPQHF.

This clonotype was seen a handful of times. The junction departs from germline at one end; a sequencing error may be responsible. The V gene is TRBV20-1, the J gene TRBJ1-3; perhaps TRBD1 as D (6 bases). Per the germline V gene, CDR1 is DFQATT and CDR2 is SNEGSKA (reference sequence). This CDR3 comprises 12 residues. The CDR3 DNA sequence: TGCAGTGCCAGAGGGGGTAGCGACGCCATATATTTT. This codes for CSARGGSDAIYF.

For the CDR3, the DNA is TGTGCCACCCAAGGGACAGGTGAATTGGAGACCCAGTACTTC. It yields the protein CATQGTGELETQYF. The chain employs TRBV24-1 and TRBJ2-7; TRBD1 matches at 8 bases. The J call may be incorrect, as the DNA end agrees better with TRBJ2-5. In germline, CDR1 is KGHDR, CDR2 SFDVKD. The CDR3 is 14 residues long.

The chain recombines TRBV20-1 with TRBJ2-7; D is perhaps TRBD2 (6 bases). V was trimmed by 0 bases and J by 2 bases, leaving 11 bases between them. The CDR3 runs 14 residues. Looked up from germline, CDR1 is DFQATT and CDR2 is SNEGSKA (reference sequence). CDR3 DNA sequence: TGCAGTGCTAGAGATCCGGAGGGGACCTACGAGCAGTACTTC. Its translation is CSARDPEGTYEQYF.

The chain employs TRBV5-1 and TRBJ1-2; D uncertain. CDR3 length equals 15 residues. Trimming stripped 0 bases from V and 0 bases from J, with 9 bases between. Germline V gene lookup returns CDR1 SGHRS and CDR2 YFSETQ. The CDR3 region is CASSLEVGANYGYTF. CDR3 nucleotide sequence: TGCGCCAGCAGCTTGGAAGTCGGGGCTAACTATGGCTACACCTTC. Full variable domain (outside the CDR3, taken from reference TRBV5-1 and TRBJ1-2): KAGVTQTPRYLIKTRGQQVTLSCSPISGHRSVSWYQQTPGQGLQFLFEYFSETQRNKGNFPGRFSGRQFSNSRSEMNVSTLELGDSALYLCASSLEVGANYGYTFGSGTRLTVV.

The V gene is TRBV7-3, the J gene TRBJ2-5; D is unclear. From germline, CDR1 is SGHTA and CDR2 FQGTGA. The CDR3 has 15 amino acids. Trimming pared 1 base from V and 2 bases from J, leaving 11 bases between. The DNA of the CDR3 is TGTGCCAGCAGCTTAATGGCAGTTACTCAAGAGACCCAGTACTTC. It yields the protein CASSLMAVTQETQYF.

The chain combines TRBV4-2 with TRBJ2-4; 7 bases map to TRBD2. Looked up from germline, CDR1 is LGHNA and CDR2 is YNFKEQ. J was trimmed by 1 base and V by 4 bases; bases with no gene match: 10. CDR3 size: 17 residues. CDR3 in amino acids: CASSLDIDGGAKNIQYF. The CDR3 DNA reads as TGTGCCAGCAGCCTGGATATAGACGGGGGGGCCAAAAACATTCAGTACTTC.

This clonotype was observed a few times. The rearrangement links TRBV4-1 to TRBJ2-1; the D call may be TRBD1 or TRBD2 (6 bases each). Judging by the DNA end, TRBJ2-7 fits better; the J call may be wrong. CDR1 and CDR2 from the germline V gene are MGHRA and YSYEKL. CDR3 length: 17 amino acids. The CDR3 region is CASSQPPGAYRSYEQYF. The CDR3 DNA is TGCGCCAGCAGCCAACCGCCGGGGGCTTATAGGTCCTACGAGCAGTACTTC.

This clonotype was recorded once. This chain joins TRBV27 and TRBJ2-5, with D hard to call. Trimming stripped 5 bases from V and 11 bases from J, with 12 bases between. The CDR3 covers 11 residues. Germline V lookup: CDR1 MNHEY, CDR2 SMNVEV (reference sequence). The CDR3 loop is CASSDSYKQYF. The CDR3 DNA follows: TGTGCCAGCAGTGACTCCTACAAGCAGTACTTC.

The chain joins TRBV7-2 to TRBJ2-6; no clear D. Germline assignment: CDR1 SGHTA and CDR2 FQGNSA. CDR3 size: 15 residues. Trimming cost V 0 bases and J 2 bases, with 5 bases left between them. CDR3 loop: CTSSLARPGANVLTF. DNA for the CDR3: TGTACCAGCAGCTTAGCAAGGCCTGGGGCCAACGTCCTGACTTTC.

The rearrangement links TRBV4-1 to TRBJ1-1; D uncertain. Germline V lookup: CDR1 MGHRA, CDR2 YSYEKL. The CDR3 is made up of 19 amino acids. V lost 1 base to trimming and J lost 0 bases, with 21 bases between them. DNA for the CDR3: TGCGCCAGCAGCCAAGTGTGGTCAAGGCGCCCAATTATGAACACTGAAGCTTTCTTT. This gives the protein CASSQVWSRRPIMNTEAFF.

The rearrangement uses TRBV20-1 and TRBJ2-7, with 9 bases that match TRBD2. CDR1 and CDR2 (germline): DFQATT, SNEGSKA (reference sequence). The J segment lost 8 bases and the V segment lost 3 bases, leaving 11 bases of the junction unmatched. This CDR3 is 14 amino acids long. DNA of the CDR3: TGCAGTGCTAGGGTCCCGGGACTAGCTTATAAGCAGTACTTC. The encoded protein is CSARVPGLAYKQYF.

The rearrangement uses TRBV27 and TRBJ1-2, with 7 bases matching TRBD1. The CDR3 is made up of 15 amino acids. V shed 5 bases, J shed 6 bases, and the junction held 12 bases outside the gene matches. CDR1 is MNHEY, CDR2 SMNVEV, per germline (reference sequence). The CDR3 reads CASSHTGGGEDGYTF. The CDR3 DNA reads TGTGCCAGCAGTCATACAGGAGGGGGCGAAGATGGCTACACCTTC.

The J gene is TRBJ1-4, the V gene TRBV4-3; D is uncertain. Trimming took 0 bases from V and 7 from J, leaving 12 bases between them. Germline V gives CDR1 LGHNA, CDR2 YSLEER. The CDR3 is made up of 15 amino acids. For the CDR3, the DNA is TGCGCCAGCAGCCAAGAGGGGAAACAGTCTGAAAAACTGTTTTTT. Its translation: CASSQEGKQSEKLFF.